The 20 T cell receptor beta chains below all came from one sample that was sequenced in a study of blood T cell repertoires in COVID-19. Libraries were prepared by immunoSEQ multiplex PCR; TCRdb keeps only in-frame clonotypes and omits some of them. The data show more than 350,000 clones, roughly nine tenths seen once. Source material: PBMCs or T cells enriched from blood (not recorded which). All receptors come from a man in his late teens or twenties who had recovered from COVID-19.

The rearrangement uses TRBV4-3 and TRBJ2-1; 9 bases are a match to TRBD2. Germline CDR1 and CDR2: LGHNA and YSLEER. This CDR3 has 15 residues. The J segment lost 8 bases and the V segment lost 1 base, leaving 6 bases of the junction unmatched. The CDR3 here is CASSQGDSGRYEQFF. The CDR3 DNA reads TGCGCCAGCAGCCAAGGGGATAGCGGGAGATATGAGCAGTTCTTC.

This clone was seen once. CDR3 sequence: CASIISGQGYYEQYF. Here the CDR3 DNA reads TGTGCCAGCATCATATCAGGCCAGGGGTACTACGAGCAGTACTTC. This chain connects TRBV9 to TRBJ2-7; possible D gene TRBD1, 6 bases. Germline loops: CDR1 SGDLS, CDR2 YYNGEE. CDR3 size: 15 residues. The V gene lost 6 bases and the J gene lost 3 bases, with 19 bases spanning the gap.

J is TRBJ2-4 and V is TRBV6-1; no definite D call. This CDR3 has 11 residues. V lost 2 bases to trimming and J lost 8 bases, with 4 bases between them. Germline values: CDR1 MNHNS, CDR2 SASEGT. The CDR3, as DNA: TGTGCCAGCAGTGAATATGACATTCAGTACTTC. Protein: CASSEYDIQYF.

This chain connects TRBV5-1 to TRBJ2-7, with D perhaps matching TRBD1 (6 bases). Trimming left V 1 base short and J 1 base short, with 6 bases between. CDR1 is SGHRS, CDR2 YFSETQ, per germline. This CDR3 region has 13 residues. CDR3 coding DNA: TGCGCCAGCAGCTTGACAGGGTCCTACGAGCAGTACTTC. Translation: CASSLTGSYEQYF.

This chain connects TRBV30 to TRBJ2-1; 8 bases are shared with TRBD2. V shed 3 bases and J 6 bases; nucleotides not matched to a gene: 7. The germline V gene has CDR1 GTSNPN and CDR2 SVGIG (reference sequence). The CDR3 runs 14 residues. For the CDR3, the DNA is TGTGCCTGGAGCCGGGAGGGACTAACCAATGAGCAGTTCTTC. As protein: CAWSREGLTNEQFF.

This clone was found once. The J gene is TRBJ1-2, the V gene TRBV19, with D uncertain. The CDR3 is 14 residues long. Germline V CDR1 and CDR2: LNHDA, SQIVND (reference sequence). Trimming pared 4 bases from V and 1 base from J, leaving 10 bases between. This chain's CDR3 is CASSSGVNNYGYTF. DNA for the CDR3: TGTGCCAGTAGTAGCGGAGTAAATAACTATGGCTACACCTTC.

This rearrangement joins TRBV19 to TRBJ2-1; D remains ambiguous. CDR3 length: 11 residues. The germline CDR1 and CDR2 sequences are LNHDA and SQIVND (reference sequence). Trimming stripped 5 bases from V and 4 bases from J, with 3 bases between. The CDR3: CASSSYNEQFF. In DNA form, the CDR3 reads TGTGCCAGTAGTTCGTACAATGAGCAGTTCTTC.

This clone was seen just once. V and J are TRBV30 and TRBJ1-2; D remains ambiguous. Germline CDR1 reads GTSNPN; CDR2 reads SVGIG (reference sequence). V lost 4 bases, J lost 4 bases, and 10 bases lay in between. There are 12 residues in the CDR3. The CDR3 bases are TGTGCCTGGACCGACACCGTCTATGGCTACACCTTC. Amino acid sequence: CAWTDTVYGYTF.

CDR3: CASSEMGASNQPQHF. CDR3 nucleotide sequence: TGTGCCAGCAGTGAAATGGGGGCGAGCAATCAGCCCCAGCATTTT. This rearrangement joins TRBV6-1 to TRBJ1-5; TRBD1 might be the D (6 bases). Trimming took off 2 bases at V and 1 base at J, with 9 bases between the two ends. The CDR3 length is 15 residues. The germline V gene has CDR1 MNHNS and CDR2 SASEGT.

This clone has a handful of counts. The CDR3 sequence is CASSQGTSRGNEQFF. As DNA, the CDR3 is TGCGCCAGCAGCCAAGGGACTAGTAGGGGCAATGAGCAGTTCTTC. The gene calls are TRBV5-1 and TRBJ2-1; 8 positions agree with TRBD2. The germline V gene has CDR1 SGHRS and CDR2 YFSETQ. With V trimmed by 4 bases and J by 6 bases, 9 bases remained unmatched. The CDR3 sequence is 15 residues long.

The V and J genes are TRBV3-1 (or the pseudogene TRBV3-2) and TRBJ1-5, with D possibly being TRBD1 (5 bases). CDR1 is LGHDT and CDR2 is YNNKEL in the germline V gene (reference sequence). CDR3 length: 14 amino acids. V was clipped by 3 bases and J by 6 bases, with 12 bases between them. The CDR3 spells CASSHRNGGQPQHF. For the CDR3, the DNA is TGTGCCAGCAGCCATCGTAACGGGGGTCAGCCCCAGCATTTT.

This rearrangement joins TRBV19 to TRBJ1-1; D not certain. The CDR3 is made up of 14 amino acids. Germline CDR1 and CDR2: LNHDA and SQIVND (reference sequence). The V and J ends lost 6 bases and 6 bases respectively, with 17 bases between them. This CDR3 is CASRGDTRGPEAFF. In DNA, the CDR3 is TGTGCCAGTAGGGGAGACACTCGCGGACCTGAAGCTTTCTTT.

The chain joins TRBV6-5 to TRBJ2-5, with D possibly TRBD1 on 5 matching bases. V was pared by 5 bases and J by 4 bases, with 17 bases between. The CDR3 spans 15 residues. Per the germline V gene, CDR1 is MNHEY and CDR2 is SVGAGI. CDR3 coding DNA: TGTGCCAGCAGTCCGCAGGACAACTCTATAGAGACCCAGTACTTC. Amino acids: CASSPQDNSIETQYF.

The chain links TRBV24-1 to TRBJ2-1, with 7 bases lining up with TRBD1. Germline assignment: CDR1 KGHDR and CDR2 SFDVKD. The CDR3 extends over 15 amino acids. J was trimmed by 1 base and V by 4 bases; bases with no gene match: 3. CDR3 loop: CATSEVRGSYNEQFF. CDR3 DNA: TGTGCCACCAGTGAAGTCAGGGGGTCCTACAATGAGCAGTTCTTC.

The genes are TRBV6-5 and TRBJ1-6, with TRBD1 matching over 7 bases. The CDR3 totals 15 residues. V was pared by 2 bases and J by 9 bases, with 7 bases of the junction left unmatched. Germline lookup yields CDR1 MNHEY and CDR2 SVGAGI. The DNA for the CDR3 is TGTGCCAGCAGTTACGCCGACAGGGTTTCTTCACCCCTCCACTTT. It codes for CASSYADRVSSPLHF.

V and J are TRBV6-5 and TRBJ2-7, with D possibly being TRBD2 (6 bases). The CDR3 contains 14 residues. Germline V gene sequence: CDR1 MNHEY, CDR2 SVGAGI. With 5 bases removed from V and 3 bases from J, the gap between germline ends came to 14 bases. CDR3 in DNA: TGTGCCAGCAGTCCCGCGGGGTGGTTCTACGAGCAGTACTTC. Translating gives CASSPAGWFYEQYF.

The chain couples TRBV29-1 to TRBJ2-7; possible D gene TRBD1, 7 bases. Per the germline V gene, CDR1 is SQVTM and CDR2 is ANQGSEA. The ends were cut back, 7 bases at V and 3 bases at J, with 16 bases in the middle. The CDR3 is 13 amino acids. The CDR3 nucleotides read TGCAGCGGTGGCGGGACAGAGTACTACGAGCAGTACTTC. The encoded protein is CSGGGTEYYEQYF.

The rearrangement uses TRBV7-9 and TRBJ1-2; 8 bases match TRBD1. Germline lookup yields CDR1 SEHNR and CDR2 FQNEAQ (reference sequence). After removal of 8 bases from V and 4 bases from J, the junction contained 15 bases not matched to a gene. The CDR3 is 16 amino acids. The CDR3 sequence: CASSDRGQADTYGYTF. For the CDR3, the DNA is TGTGCCAGCTCGGACCGGGGACAGGCCGATACCTATGGCTACACCTTC.

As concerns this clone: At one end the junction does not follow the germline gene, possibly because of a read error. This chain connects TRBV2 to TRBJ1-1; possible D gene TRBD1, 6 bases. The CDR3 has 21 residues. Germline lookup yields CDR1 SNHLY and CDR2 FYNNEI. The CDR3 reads CASSDMRDKGWVPRGKAEAFF. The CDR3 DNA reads TGTGCCAGCAGTGACATGAGGGACAAAGGATGGGTTCCGAGGGGTAAGGCTGAAGCTTTTTTT.

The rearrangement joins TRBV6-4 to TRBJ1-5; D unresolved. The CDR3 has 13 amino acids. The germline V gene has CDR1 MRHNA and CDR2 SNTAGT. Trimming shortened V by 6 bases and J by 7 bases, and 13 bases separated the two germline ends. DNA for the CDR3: TGTGCCAGCAGCCCCGACGCGGTCCAGCCCCAGCATTTT. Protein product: CASSPDAVQPQHF.